The clone carrying this T cell receptor beta chain was seen once. The authors amplified TCR beta CDR3 regions from RNA transcripts. First-round RT-PCR used HTBI primers; second-round multiplex PCR followed. TCRdb re-analysed the multiplex PCR reads in MiXCR, keeping a single row per CDR3 protein. The sample has about 1.2 million distinct CDR3 sequences; 36% are singletons. The data are from a study of Graves' ophthalmopathy and Graves' hyperthyroidism. The ends lost 10 bases at V and 8 bases at J; junction bases unmatched: 8. There are 13 residues in the CDR3. Germline V lookup: CDR1 MNHNY, CDR2 SVGAGI (reference sequence).

This rearrangement joins TRBV6-6 to TRBJ1-4, with 9 bases matching TRBD1. This receptor was identified in an adult man with Graves' hyperthyroidism. Sequencing was carried out using peripheral blood or thyroid tissue (not recorded which). The CDR3 nucleotides read TGTGCCATCAGCCTAGGGACAGGGGAAAAACTGTTTTTT. This encodes CAISLGTGEKLFF.